The next 22 T cell receptor beta chains were all read from a single sample in a study of beta chain features in type 1 diabetes. Every bit of the isolated RNA underwent reverse transcription, so sequencing read expressed TCRB transcripts. Only in-frame clones appear in the TCRdb table, and some are missing; sequencing was by immunoSEQ multiplex PCR. The sample has 620,000 or so clones; less than 20% are singletons. Specimen: naive CD4+ T cells from blood. The receptor source for this set is a man aged 18 to 29 in good health.

This sequence joins TRBV7-9 and TRBJ2-3, with 8 bases fitting TRBD2. CDR1 is SEHNR and CDR2 is FQNEAQ in the germline V gene (reference sequence). CDR3 length equals 16 residues. Trimming cost V 4 bases and J 6 bases; bases outside gene matches: 12. The chain's CDR3 is CASSSKTSVGRDTQYF. The CDR3 DNA is TGTGCCAGCAGCTCCAAGACTAGCGTGGGCAGGGATACGCAGTATTTT.

This clone was recorded a few times. The V gene is TRBV7-2, the J gene TRBJ2-7; D might be TRBD1 or TRBD2, each matching 6 bases. The CDR3 has 14 residues. V gave up 5 bases and J gave up 2 bases, with 13 bases separating them. CDR1 is SGHTA, CDR2 FQGNSA, per germline. CDR3 region: CASSPVGGPYEQYF. CDR3 nucleotide sequence: TGTGCCAGCAGCCCTGTTGGGGGGCCCTACGAGCAGTACTTC.

This clone was counted between two and nine times. The CDR3 region is CASSIIGRYTEAFF. Here the CDR3 DNA reads TGTGCCAGTAGTATCATCGGTAGGTACACTGAAGCTTTCTTT. The rearrangement joins TRBV19 to TRBJ1-1; unclear D gene. From germline, CDR1 is LNHDA and CDR2 SQIVND (reference sequence). V lost 3 bases and J lost 3, with 11 bases in between. CDR3 length: 14 residues.

The chain uses TRBV7-2 and TRBJ2-7; D is uncertain. V was pared by 2 bases and J by 2 bases, with 13 bases between. Germline V CDR1 and CDR2: SGHTA, FQGNSA. The CDR3 sequence is 15 residues long. The CDR3 loop is CASSLSVLTTYEQYF. For the CDR3, the DNA is TGTGCCAGCAGCTTATCAGTACTTACGACCTACGAGCAGTACTTC.

This clone has just a few counts. This chain joins TRBV11-2 and TRBJ2-1; 9 nucleotides line up with TRBD2. Germline CDR1 and CDR2: SGHAT and FQNNGV. The CDR3 is 12 residues long. Trimming at V came to 2 bases and at J to 13 bases, leaving 3 bases not matched to a gene. The CDR3 loop is CASSLRGTSQFF. CDR3 sequence (DNA): TGTGCCAGCAGCTTACGGGGGACTAGCCAGTTCTTC.

The chain combines TRBV5-1 with TRBJ1-2; D gene uncertain. Germline values: CDR1 SGHRS, CDR2 YFSETQ. V lost 0 bases and J 2 bases, leaving 8 bases between the germline ends. The CDR3 is 14 residues long. The CDR3 DNA reads as TGCGCCAGCAGCTTGGAGGGATCAAACTATGGCTACACCTTC. Residues: CASSLEGSNYGYTF.

The chain links TRBV6-6 to TRBJ1-1, with D unresolved. Germline CDR1 is MNHNY and CDR2 is SVGAGI (reference sequence). This CDR3 spans 11 amino acids. Trimming cost V 8 bases and J 7 bases, with 11 bases left between them. CDR3 nucleotide sequence: TGTGCCAGCCAAGGACGGCATGAAGCTTTCTTT. This sequence encodes CASQGRHEAFF.

The V and J genes are TRBV7-3 and TRBJ2-3; possibly TRBD1 or TRBD2 for D (5 bases each). This CDR3 is 15 amino acids long. V gave up 0 bases and J gave up 1 base, with 8 bases separating them. Per germline, CDR1 SGHTA and CDR2 FQGTGA. The chain's CDR3 is CASSLTGDGTDTQYF. In DNA, the CDR3 is TGTGCCAGCAGCTTAACGGGGGATGGCACAGATACGCAGTATTTT.

Remarks on this clone: Since a much larger clone is just one base distant, this may be a read error. The chain carries TRBV7-3 and TRBJ2-3, with D unresolved. The V gene's germline CDR1 is SGHTA and CDR2 FQGTGA. The V and J ends lost 5 bases and 2 bases respectively, with 2 bases between them. This CDR3 contains 11 residues. CDR3 sequence: CASSNTDTQYF. CDR3 nucleotides: TGTGCCAGCAGCAACACAGATACGCAGTATTTT.

The gene calls are TRBV7-9 and TRBJ2-3; D possibly corresponds to TRBD2 (5 bases). The CDR3 totals 14 residues. With 7 bases removed from V and 4 bases from J, the gap between germline ends came to 15 bases. Looked up from germline, CDR1 is SEHNR and CDR2 is FQNEAQ (reference sequence). The CDR3 nucleotides are TGTGCCAGCAATCCGAGCCTGGGAGCAGATACGCAGTATTTT. Translation gives CASNPSLGADTQYF.

This chain joins TRBV5-1 and TRBJ2-1; possible D gene TRBD1, 7 bases. V was cut by 0 bases and J by 0 bases, with 16 bases left in between. This CDR3 has 18 amino acids. CDR1 and CDR2 (germline): SGHRS, YFSETQ. CDR3 coding DNA: TGCGCCAGCAGCTTGGTCCCCAGGGGGGCAGGCTCCTACAATGAGCAGTTCTTC. Translating gives CASSLVPRGAGSYNEQFF.

This clone was counted between two and nine times. This chain connects TRBV9 to TRBJ2-7; 7 nucleotides match TRBD2. The CDR3 runs 15 residues. The ends lost 4 bases at V and 3 bases at J; junction bases unmatched: 10. Germline V gene data show CDR1 as SGDLS and CDR2 as YYNGEE. The CDR3 is CASSPRTSAFYEQYF. CDR3 DNA sequence: TGTGCCAGCAGCCCCCGCACTAGCGCCTTCTACGAGCAGTACTTC.

This clone was seen a handful of times. The chain employs TRBV5-4 and TRBJ1-2; 7 bases are a match to TRBD1. The length of the CDR3 is 14 residues. In germline, CDR1 is SGHNT, CDR2 YYREEE (reference sequence). J gave up 7 bases and V 3 bases, and 9 bases lay outside the gene matches. The CDR3 DNA reads as TGTGCCAGCAGCTCCGAGGGGGCGCGGAGTGGCTACACCTTC. The encoded protein is CASSSEGARSGYTF.

Only a few counts were recorded for this clone. This chain links TRBV14 with TRBJ2-3; the match to TRBD1 covers 7 bases. Per germline, CDR1 SGHDN and CDR2 FVKESK. The V segment lost 1 base and the J segment 4 bases; nucleotides outside the gene matches: 5. This CDR3 spans 15 amino acids. CDR3 DNA: TGTGCCAGCAGCCAAGCTGACAGGGTCCCAGATACGCAGTATTTT. Its protein is CASSQADRVPDTQYF.

As DNA, the CDR3 is TGTGCCAGCAGCCCGGAGGGGCAGTCCTTCTCCTACGAGCAGTACTTC. Amino acids: CASSPEGQSFSYEQYF. The chain uses TRBV7-9 and TRBJ2-7; tentatively, D is TRBD2 (6 bases). Germline assignment: CDR1 SEHNR and CDR2 FQNEAQ (reference sequence). The CDR3 covers 16 residues. Trimming stripped 5 bases from V and 0 bases from J, with 17 bases between.

The rearrangement uses TRBV7-9 and TRBJ1-2; no definite D call. CDR1 is SEHNR, CDR2 FQNEAQ, per germline (reference sequence). This CDR3 region has 16 residues. Trimming removed 5 bases from V and 4 bases from J, with 20 bases in between. CDR3 nucleotides: TGTGCCAGCAGCCCCCGAGTTAGGACGAAAACCTATGGCTACACCTTC. This translates into CASSPRVRTKTYGYTF.

This clone came up a few times. The chain is built from TRBV7-2 and TRBJ2-7; a possible D gene is TRBD2 (6 bases). The CDR3 is made up of 15 amino acids. Between the trimmed V and J ends, which lost 0 bases and 1 base, there was a span of 10 bases. Germline V CDR1 and CDR2: SGHTA, FQGNSA. The CDR3 is CASSLARGASYEQYF. The DNA for the CDR3 is TGTGCCAGCAGCTTAGCCCGCGGGGCTTCCTACGAGCAGTACTTC.

A few counts support this clone. The identical CDR3 is also encoded by other nucleotide sequences in the sample. CDR3 in DNA: TGTGCCAGCAGTCTTAGCGGGACGAACACCGGGGAGCTGTTTTTT. Its protein product is CASSLSGTNTGELFF. The chain couples TRBV11-2 to TRBJ2-2; 8 bases fit TRBD2. The CDR3 sequence is 15 residues long. The V and J ends lost 6 bases and 0 bases, in that order; junction bases with no gene match: 3. The germline V gene encodes CDR1 SGHAT and CDR2 FQNNGV.

This clone turned up a few times. The CDR3, as DNA: TGTGCCAGCAGTGAAACAGGGGTATATGGCTACACCTTC. Translating it yields CASSETGVYGYTF. V and J are TRBV2 and TRBJ1-2; 7 bases are a match to TRBD1. V lost 2 bases and J lost 5; bases outside the gene matches: 2. CDR1 is SNHLY and CDR2 is FYNNEI in the germline V gene. The length of the CDR3 is 13 residues.

This clone has a handful of counts. This chain connects TRBV7-9 to TRBJ2-3; D is undetermined. V lost 5 bases, J lost 2 bases, and 14 bases lay in between. CDR3 length: 15 residues. Germline V gives CDR1 SEHNR, CDR2 FQNEAQ (reference sequence). CDR3: CASSIVGSPTDTQYF. In DNA, the CDR3 is TGTGCCAGCAGCATAGTGGGTTCTCCCACAGATACGCAGTATTTT.

The chain has TRBV7-9 and TRBJ2-7; D remains unclear. Germline CDR1 reads SEHNR; CDR2 reads FQNEAQ (reference sequence). This CDR3 has 12 residues. Trimming left V 5 bases short and J 1 base short, with 6 bases between. The CDR3 DNA follows: TGTGCCAGCAGCCCGAATTCCTACGAGCAGTACTTC. Its protein product is CASSPNSYEQYF.

The chain recombines TRBV7-9 with TRBJ1-5; D may be TRBD1 (5 bases). The germline V and J ends were trimmed by 5 bases and 3 bases, with 20 bases remaining between them. CDR1 is SEHNR, CDR2 FQNEAQ, per germline (reference sequence). This CDR3 contains 17 residues. Here the CDR3 reads CASSLTLTVRDNQPQHF. Written as DNA, the CDR3 is TGTGCCAGCAGCCTTACCTTGACAGTAAGAGACAATCAGCCCCAGCATTTT.